These T cell receptor beta chains were read from a single sample in a study of cytomegalovirus exposure and HLA in healthy donors. The table came from immunoSEQ multiplex PCR; TCRdb's copy has only in-frame clones and leaves some out. The sample lists about 180,000 clones, 79% occurring once. The sequencing sample was made of PBMCs. The receptor set was obtained from a woman in her forties in good health and CMV-seronegative. CDR3s include the opening cysteine and the closing phenylalanine or tryptophan. A D gene is named only where the DNA matches it firmly. Size values are once, few and many counts, or a class for expanded clones, and some rows have none.

V: TRBV5-1
size: .
J: TRBJ2-7
D: .
CDR3: CASRAAPYEQYF
DNA: TGCGCCAGCAGAGCCGCCCCTTACGAGCAGTACTTC

V: TRBV2
size: once
J: TRBJ2-2
D: TRBD2
CDR3: CASSEALAGTGELFF
DNA: TGTGCCAGCAGTGAAGCACTAGCGGGGACCGGGGAGCTGTTTTTT

V: TRBV5-4
size: .
J: TRBJ1-1
D: .
CDR3: CASSSTGRTEAFF
DNA: TGTGCCAGCAGTTCTACAGGGCGCACTGAAGCTTTCTTT

V: TRBV19
size: .
J: TRBJ1-2
D: TRBD1
CDR3: CASRLRQGGNYGYTF
DNA: TGTGCCAGTAGGCTACGACAGGGGGGGAACTATGGCTACACCTTC

V: TRBV9
size: once
J: TRBJ2-5
D: TRBD2
CDR3: CASSVEGGPQETQYF
DNA: TGTGCCAGCAGCGTAGAGGGAGGGCCCCAAGAGACCCAGTACTTC

V: TRBV4-1
size: .
J: TRBJ2-1
D: TRBD2
CDR3: CASSQDHIPTTSGGFYNEQFF
DNA: TGCGCCAGCAGCCAAGATCATATACCCACTACCAGCGGGGGGTTCTACAATGAGCAGTTCTTC

V: TRBV5-1
size: .
J: TRBJ1-1
D: .
CDR3: CASSLERGTATPEAFF
DNA: TGCGCCAGCAGCTTGGAACGGGGTACAGCAACTCCTGAAGCTTTCTTT

V: TRBV4-1
size: .
J: TRBJ2-7
D: .
CDR3: CASSQSAVVSAYEQYF
DNA: TGCGCCAGCAGCCAATCAGCAGTCGTCAGCGCCTACGAGCAGTACTTC

V: TRBV7-9
size: .
J: TRBJ2-3
D: .
CDR3: CASSSQATTDTQYF
DNA: TGTGCCAGCAGCTCACAGGCCACCACAGATACGCAGTATTTT

V: TRBV7-2
size: once
J: TRBJ2-5
D: TRBD1
CDR3: CASSRGQGAWETQYF
DNA: TGTGCCAGCAGCCGAGGACAGGGGGCGTGGGAGACCCAGTACTTC

V: TRBV29-1
size: .
J: TRBJ2-3
D: TRBD1
CDR3: CSVLGQGADTQYF
DNA: TGCAGCGTTCTTGGACAGGGGGCAGATACGCAGTATTTT

V: TRBV13
size: .
J: TRBJ2-7
D: .
CDR3: CASSLPHLGGVASEQYF
DNA: TGTGCCAGCAGCTTACCCCACCTAGGAGGGGTGGCGAGTGAGCAGTACTTC

V: TRBV30
size: .
J: TRBJ2-1
D: .
CDR3: CAWSSGRYEQFF
DNA: TGTGCCTGGAGTTCAGGTCGCTATGAGCAGTTCTTC

V: TRBV7-8
size: .
J: TRBJ2-3
D: TRBD1
CDR3: CASSSGQGGPTDTQYF
DNA: TGTGCCAGCAGCTCCGGACAGGGTGGCCCCACAGATACGCAGTATTTT

V: TRBV28
size: .
J: TRBJ2-7
D: TRBD1
CDR3: CASAPDQGAREQYF
DNA: TGTGCCAGTGCCCCCGACCAGGGGGCCCGCGAGCAGTACTTC

V: TRBV19
size: .
J: TRBJ1-1
D: TRBD1
CDR3: CASSVQGAQSNTEAFF
DNA: TGTGCCAGTAGCGTACAGGGGGCGCAAAGTAACACTGAAGCTTTCTTT

V: TRBV5-1
size: few
J: TRBJ2-1
D: TRBD2
CDR3: CASSPGTSGYGEQFF
DNA: TGCGCCAGCAGCCCGGGGACTAGCGGGTATGGTGAGCAGTTCTTC

V: TRBV2
size: few
J: TRBJ1-2
D: .
CDR3: CASSEDRTYGYTF
DNA: TGTGCCAGCAGCGAGGACAGAACCTATGGCTACACCTTC